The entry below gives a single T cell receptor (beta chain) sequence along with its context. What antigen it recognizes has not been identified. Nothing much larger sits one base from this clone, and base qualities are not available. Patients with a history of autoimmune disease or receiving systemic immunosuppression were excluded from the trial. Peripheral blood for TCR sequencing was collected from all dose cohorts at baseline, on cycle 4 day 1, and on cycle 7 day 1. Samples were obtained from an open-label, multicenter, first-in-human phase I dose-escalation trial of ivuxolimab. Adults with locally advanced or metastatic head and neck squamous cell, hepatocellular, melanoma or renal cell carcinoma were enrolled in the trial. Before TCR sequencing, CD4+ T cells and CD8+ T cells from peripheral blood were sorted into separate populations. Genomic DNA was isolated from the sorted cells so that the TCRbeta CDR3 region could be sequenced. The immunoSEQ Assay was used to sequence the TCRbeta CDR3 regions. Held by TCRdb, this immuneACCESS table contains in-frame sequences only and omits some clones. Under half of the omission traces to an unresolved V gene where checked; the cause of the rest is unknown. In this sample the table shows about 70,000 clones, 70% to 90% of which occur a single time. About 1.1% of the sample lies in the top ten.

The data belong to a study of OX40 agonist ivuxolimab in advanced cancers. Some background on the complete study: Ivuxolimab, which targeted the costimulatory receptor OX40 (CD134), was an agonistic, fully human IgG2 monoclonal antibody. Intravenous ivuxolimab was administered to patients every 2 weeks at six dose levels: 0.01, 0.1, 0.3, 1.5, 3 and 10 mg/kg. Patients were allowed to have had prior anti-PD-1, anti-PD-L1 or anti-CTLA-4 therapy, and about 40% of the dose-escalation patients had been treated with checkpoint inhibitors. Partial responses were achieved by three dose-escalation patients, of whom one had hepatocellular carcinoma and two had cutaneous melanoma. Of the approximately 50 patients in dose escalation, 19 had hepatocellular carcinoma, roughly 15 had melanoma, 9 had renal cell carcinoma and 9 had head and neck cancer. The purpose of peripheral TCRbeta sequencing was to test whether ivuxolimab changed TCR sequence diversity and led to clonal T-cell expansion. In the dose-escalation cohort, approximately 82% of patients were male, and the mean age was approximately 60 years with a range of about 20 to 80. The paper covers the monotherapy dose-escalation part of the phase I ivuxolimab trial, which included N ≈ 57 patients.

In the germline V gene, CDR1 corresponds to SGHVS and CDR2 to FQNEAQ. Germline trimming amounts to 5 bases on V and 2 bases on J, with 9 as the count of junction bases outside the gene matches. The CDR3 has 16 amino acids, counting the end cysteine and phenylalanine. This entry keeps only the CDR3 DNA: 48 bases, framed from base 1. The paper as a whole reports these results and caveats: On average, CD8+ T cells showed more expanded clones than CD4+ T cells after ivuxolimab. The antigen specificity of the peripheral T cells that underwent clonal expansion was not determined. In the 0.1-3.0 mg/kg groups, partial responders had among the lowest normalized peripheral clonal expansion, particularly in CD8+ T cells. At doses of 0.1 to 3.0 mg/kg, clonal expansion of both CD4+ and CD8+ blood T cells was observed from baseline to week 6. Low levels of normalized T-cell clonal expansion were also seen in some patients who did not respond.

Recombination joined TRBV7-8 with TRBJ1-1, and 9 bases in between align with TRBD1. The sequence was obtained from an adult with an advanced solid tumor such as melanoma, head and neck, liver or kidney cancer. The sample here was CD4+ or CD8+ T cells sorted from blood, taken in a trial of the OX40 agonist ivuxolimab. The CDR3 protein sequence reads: CASSLGQGRSNTEAFF. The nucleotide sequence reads TGTGCCAGCAGCCTCGGACAGGGGCGCAGTAACACTGAAGCTTTCTTT.